This T cell receptor (beta chain) appears in the sequencing data of a study of blood T cell repertoires in COVID-19. The repertoire was sequenced with immunoSEQ multiplex PCR; TCRdb's copy has only in-frame clones and lacks some. The sample lists over 300,000 clones, roughly 87% occurring once. In this sample, this clone turned up a few times. The specimen was PBMCs or T cells enriched from blood (not recorded which). The sequence came from a woman aged 25-40 years who had recovered from COVID-19.

Here the CDR3 reads CASSPPGGGLYNEQFF. CDR3 sequence (DNA): TGTGCCAGCAGCCCACCCGGCGGGGGGCTTTACAATGAGCAGTTCTTC. V gene TRBV7-9 combines with J gene TRBJ2-1; 8 bases fit TRBD2. Germline V gene sequence: CDR1 SEHNR, CDR2 FQNEAQ (reference sequence). The V segment lost 5 bases and the J segment 4 bases; nucleotides outside the gene matches: 10. CDR3 length: 16 residues. The full variable domain, with the rest looked up from reference TRBV7-9 and TRBJ2-1, is DTGVSQNPRHKITKRGQNVTFRCDPISEHNRLYWYRQTLGQGPEFLTYFQNEAQLEKSRLLSDRFSAERPKGSFSTLEIQRTEQGDSAMYLCASSPPGGGLYNEQFFGPGTRLTVL.